The 11 T cell receptor beta chains below were found in one sample sequenced in a study of shared clonotypes between healthy human individuals (dated by TCRdb to 2018 to 2021). The library was generated by the immunoSEQ multiplex PCR assay. Held by TCRdb, this immuneACCESS table contains in-frame sequences only and omits some clones. Under half of the omission traces to an unresolved V gene where checked; the cause of the rest is unknown. The sample has 450,000 to 500,000 clones on record, roughly 80% of them singletons. Together, the top ten hold about 11% of the sample. The specimen was PBMCs. These receptors came from a woman between 40 and 55 years old in good health. Some clones in this sample may be carry-over from other donors' samples.

The CDR3: CASSIATLHTQYF. CDR3 DNA: TGTGCCAGTAGTATAGCGACGCTTCATACGCAGTATTTT. The chain recombines TRBV19 with TRBJ2-3; D call uncertain. The ends were cut back, 1 base at V and 7 bases at J, with 9 bases in the middle. CDR1 and CDR2 from the germline V gene are LNHDA and SQIVND (reference sequence). This CDR3 comprises 13 residues.

This chain connects TRBV5-4 to TRBJ2-3; TRBD2 aligns across 9 bases. V trimming: 7 bases; J trimming: 3 bases; junction bases outside the gene matches: 6. In germline, CDR1 is SGHNT, CDR2 YYREEE (reference sequence). The CDR3 has 14 amino acids. CDR3 sequence reads: CASGRLADTDTQYF. The CDR3 bases are TGTGCCAGCGGAAGACTAGCGGATACAGATACGCAGTATTTT.

This sequence joins TRBV28 and TRBJ2-7; D is perhaps TRBD1 (5 bases). The germline V gene has CDR1 MDHEN and CDR2 SYDVKM. Trimming stripped 6 bases from V and 0 bases from J, with 15 bases between. This CDR3 is built from 15 residues. CDR3 loop: CASSPGPGRSYEQYF. Written as DNA, the CDR3 is TGTGCCAGCAGCCCAGGGCCAGGCCGCTCCTACGAGCAGTACTTC.

V gene TRBV4-3 combines with J gene TRBJ2-5, with D maybe TRBD2 (5 bases). The DNA end lines up better with TRBJ2-7; the J call may be wrong. The V gene's germline CDR1 is LGHNA and CDR2 YSLEER. This CDR3 contains 17 residues. The CDR3 reads CASSQARLPARIYEQYF. CDR3 DNA sequence: TGCGCCAGCAGCCAGGCCCGACTACCAGCGCGGATATACGAGCAGTACTTC.

This clone has just a few counts. This sequence joins TRBV30 and TRBJ1-2; D might be TRBD1 (6 bases). V was shortened by 0 bases and J by 8 bases, with 13 bases between the two germline ends. The CDR3 sequence is 13 residues long. Germline-derived CDR1 and CDR2 are GTSNPN and SVGIG (reference sequence). CDR3 DNA: TGTGCCTGGAGTGTAGGACAGTGGGGAGGCTACACCTTC. It specifies CAWSVGQWGGYTF.

This chain connects TRBV19 to TRBJ2-5; 9 bases fit TRBD1. The J call may be mistaken, given a closer DNA end match to TRBJ2-7. This CDR3 is built from 14 residues. Germline-derived CDR1 and CDR2 are LNHDA and SQIVND (reference sequence). Here the CDR3 reads CASSPGQGTYEQYF. The CDR3 region has the DNA TGTGCCAGTAGTCCCGGACAGGGGACCTACGAGCAGTACTTC.

This chain joins TRBV4-2 and TRBJ1-4, with 8 bases lining up with TRBD1. The CDR3 extends over 14 amino acids. Per germline, CDR1 LGHNA and CDR2 YNFKEQ. J lost 8 bases, V lost 2 bases, and 4 bases had no gene match. The DNA for the CDR3 is TGTGCCAGCAGCCAACAGGGGGCAAGGGAAAAACTGTTTTTT. The encoded protein is CASSQQGAREKLFF.

V usage is TRBV28 and J usage is TRBJ2-5; perhaps TRBD2 as D (8 bases). CDR3 length: 15 amino acids. Germline V CDR1 and CDR2: MDHEN, SYDVKM. V dropped 5 bases and J dropped 5 bases, with 18 bases sitting between them. The CDR3 DNA reads as TGTGCCAGCAGTCCAAGACAGGGCGGGGGGGAGACCCAGTACTTC. This sequence encodes CASSPRQGGGETQYF.

This clone is a singleton in its sample. A far bigger clonotype differs at one base, so this is likely a read error. Other DNA sequences of this sample code for an identical CDR3. The CDR3 bases are TGTGCCTGGAGTATAGGACTTGTAGGTTCTTCTTTT. Translating it yields CAWSIGLVGSSF. This chain links TRBV30 with TRBJ2-3, with D possibly TRBD2 on 5 matching bases. The CDR3 runs 12 residues. Germline CDR1 reads GTSNPN; CDR2 reads SVGIG (reference sequence).

The genes are TRBV7-9 and TRBJ2-1; D is undetermined. Germline CDR1 SEHNR, CDR2 FQNEAQ (reference sequence). CDR3 length: 14 amino acids. The V end lost 0 bases, the J end lost 5 bases, and 8 bases lay between the germline ends. The CDR3 protein is CASSLASWHNEQFF. The CDR3 region has the DNA TGTGCCAGCAGCTTAGCTTCGTGGCACAATGAGCAGTTCTTC. The whole variable domain, remainder taken from reference TRBV7-9 and TRBJ2-1, is DTGVSQNPRHKITKRGQNVTFRCDPISEHNRLYWYRQTLGQGPEFLTYFQNEAQLEKSRLLSDRFSAERPKGSFSTLEIQRTEQGDSAMYLCASSLASWHNEQFFGPGTRLTVL.

As for this clone: This same CDR3 is encoded by further DNA sequences in the sample. The V call is TRBV11-3, the J call TRBJ2-2; D gene unclear. The CDR3 is 12 amino acids. CDR1 SGHNT and CDR2 YENEEA come from the germline V gene. V was shortened by 1 base and J by 6 bases, with 3 bases between the two germline ends. The CDR3 loop is CASSLGSGELFF. For the CDR3, the DNA is TGTGCCAGCAGCTTAGGATCCGGGGAGCTGTTTTTT.